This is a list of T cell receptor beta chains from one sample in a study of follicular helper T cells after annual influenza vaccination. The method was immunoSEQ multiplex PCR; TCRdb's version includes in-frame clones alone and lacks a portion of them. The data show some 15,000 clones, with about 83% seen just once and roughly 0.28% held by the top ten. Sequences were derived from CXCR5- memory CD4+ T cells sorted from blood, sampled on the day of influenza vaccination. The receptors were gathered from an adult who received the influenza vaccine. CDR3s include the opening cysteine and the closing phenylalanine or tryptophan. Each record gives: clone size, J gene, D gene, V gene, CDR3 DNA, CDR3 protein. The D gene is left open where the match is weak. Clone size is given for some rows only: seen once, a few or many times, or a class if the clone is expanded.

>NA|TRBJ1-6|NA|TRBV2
TGTGCCAGCAGTGACCAGGGGAGTAATTCACCCCTCCACTTT
CASSDQGSNSPLHF
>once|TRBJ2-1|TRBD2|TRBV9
TGTGCCAGCAGCAACCCGGGACTACAATACAATGAGCAGTTCTTC
CASSNPGLQYNEQFF
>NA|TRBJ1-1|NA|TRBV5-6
TGTGCCAGCAGCTTGGCTCGGCATAACACTGAAGCTTTCTTT
CASSLARHNTEAFF
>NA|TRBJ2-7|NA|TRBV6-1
TGTGCCAGCAGGACAGCCTACGAGCAGTACTTC
CASRTAYEQYF
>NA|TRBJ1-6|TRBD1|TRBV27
TGTGCCAGCAGTTTAGGGGTGGGGACAGGGGATTCACCCCTCCACTTT
CASSLGVGTGDSPLHF
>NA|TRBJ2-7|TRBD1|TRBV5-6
TGTGCCAGCAGCTTTCGGACAGGGGGACCCTACGAGCAGTACTTC
CASSFRTGGPYEQYF
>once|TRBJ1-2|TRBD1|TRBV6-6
TGTGCCAGCTCTGAACAGGGGGGGTATAACTATGGCTACACCTTC
CASSEQGGYNYGYTF
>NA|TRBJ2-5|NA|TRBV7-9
TGTGCCAGCAGCTTAGCCCTCTACCGGGACTACCAAGAGACCCAGTACTTC
CASSLALYRDYQETQYF
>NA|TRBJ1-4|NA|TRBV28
TGTGCCAGCAGTTTGGATAGGGTTGAAAAACTGTTTTTT
CASSLDRVEKLFF
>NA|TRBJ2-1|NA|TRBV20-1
TGCAGTGCTAGAAAGGTGGTTGAGCAGTTCTTC
CSARKVVEQFF
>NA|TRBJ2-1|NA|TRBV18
TGTGCCAGCTCCCGGTTAGGCGATGAGCAGTTCTTC
CASSRLGDEQFF
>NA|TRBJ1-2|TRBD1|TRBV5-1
TGCGCCAGCAGTAGGACAGGGGATGGCTACACCTTC
CASSRTGDGYTF
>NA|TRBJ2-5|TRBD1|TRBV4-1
TGCGCCAGCAGCCAAAAGGACAGGGGGCGATCGGAGACCCAGTACTTC
CASSQKDRGRSETQYF
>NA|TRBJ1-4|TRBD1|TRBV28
TGTGCCAGCAGGAAACAGGGGGATGAAAAACTGTTTTTT
CASRKQGDEKLFF
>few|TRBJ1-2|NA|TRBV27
TGTGCCAGCAGTTCCCTAAGGAACGCCGTCGGGGGCTACACCTTC
CASSSLRNAVGGYTF
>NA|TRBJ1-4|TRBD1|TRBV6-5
TGTGCCACCGCCCGGACAGGCTCTGAAAAACTGTTTTTT
CATARTGSEKLFF
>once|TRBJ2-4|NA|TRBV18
TGTGCCAGCTCACCACCGCTCGGGTCGGGAGCCAAAAACATTCAGTACTTC
CASSPPLGSGAKNIQYF
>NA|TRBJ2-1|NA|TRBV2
TGTGCCAGCAGTGTAGAGGGCAGGGGTTCAAATGAGCAGTTCTTC
CASSVEGRGSNEQFF
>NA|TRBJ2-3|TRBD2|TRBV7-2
TGTGCCAGCAGCTCTAGCGGGGGGGCCTGGGATACGCAGTATTTT
CASSSSGGAWDTQYF
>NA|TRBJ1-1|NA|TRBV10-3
TGTGCCATCAGTGATCAGGGAAGGAACACTGAAGCTTTCTTT
CAISDQGRNTEAFF
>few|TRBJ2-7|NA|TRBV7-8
TGTGCCAGCAGCGAATACTACGAGCAGTACTTC
CASSEYYEQYF
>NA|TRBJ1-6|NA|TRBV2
TGTGCCAGCAGTGAGTCAGGGGTTTCTCTCTATAATTCACCCCTCCACTTT
CASSESGVSLYNSPLHF
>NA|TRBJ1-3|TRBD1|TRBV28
TGTGCCAGCAACCGACAGGGGCCCTCTGGAAACACCATATATTTT
CASNRQGPSGNTIYF
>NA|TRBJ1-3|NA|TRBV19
TGTGCCAGTAGTATTTCGATGCTCCGGGTTTCAGGAAACACCATATATTTT
CASSISMLRVSGNTIYF
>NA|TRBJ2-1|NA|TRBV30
TGTGCCTGGAACCCGTTCAATGAGCAGTTCTTC
CAWNPFNEQFF
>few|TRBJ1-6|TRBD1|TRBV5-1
TGCGCCAGCAGCCCAACGACAGGGGCCAATTCACCCCTCCACTTT
CASSPTTGANSPLHF
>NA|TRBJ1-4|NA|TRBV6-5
TGTGCCAGCAGCCTTAGGGGAGGAGAAAAACTGTTTTTT
CASSLRGGEKLFF
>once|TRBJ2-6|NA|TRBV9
TGTGCCAGCACCCAGGGTCTTACTGGGGCCAACGTCCTGACTTTC
CASTQGLTGANVLTF
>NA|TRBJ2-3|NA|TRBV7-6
TGTGCCAGCAGCTCCTATCGCACAGATACGCAGTATTTT
CASSSYRTDTQYF
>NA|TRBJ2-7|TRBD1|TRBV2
TGTGCCAGCAGATGGGGACAGTCATCCTACGAGCAGTACTTC
CASRWGQSSYEQYF
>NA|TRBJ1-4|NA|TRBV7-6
TGTGCCAGCAGCTTCCGCCCGACAAGTGGGGGTGTTGAAAAACTGTTTTTT
CASSFRPTSGGVEKLFF
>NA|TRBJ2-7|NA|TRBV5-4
TGTGCCAGCAGTCATGCGATGGGGGGCCTTGACGAGCAGTACTTC
CASSHAMGGLDEQYF
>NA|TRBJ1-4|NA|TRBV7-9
TGTGCCAGCAGCTTTAGTAAAGGAGCAACTAATGAAAAACTGTTTTTT
CASSFSKGATNEKLFF
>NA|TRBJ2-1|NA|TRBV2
TGTGCCAGCAGTGACGGCTGGGGGGTGGTGTTCTTC
CASSDGWGVVFF
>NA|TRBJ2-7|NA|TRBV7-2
TGTGCCAGCAGCCCACAGACGGTTCTTGCGGGGAATTACTACGAGCAGTACTTC
CASSPQTVLAGNYYEQYF
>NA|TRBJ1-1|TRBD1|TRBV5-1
TGCGCCAGCAGCTTGAGGGACAGGGGGCAATTTAACTTCATGAACACTGAAGCTTTCTTT
CASSLRDRGQFNFMNTEAFF
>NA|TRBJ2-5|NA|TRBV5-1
TGCGCCAGCAGCGAGGACTCAGAGGAGACCCAGTACTTC
CASSEDSEETQYF
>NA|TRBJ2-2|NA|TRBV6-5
TGTGCCAGCACCAAAGGGCGGCTGGGATCCGGGGAGCTGTTTTTT
CASTKGRLGSGELFF
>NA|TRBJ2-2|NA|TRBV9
TGTGCCAGCAGCGTAGTAGGGTTGGGCACCGGGGAGCTGTTTTTT
CASSVVGLGTGELFF
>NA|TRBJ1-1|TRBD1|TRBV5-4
TGTGCCAGCAGCTTTGGGGGACAGGGGAGGGACACTGAAGCTTTCTTT
CASSFGGQGRDTEAFF
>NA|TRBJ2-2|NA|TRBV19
TGTGCCAGTAGTGTCCAGCGGAACACCGGGGAGCTGTTTTTT
CASSVQRNTGELFF
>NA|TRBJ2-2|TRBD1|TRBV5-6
TGTGCCAGCAGCTTTTCCGGGACAGGGCACACCGGGGAGCTGTTTTTT
CASSFSGTGHTGELFF
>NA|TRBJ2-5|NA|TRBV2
TGTGCCAGCAGTGAACGACAGTCACAAGAGACCCAGTACTTC
CASSERQSQETQYF
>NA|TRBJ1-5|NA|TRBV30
TGTGCCTGGGCCCCCCAGGGGTTCGGCAATCAGCCCCAGCATTTT
CAWAPQGFGNQPQHF
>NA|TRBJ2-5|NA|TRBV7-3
TGTGCCAGCAGCCCCAACGGCCAAGCCGAGACCCAGTACTTC
CASSPNGQAETQYF
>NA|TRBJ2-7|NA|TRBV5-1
TGCGCCAGCAGCTTGGACTACGAGCAGTACTTC
CASSLDYEQYF
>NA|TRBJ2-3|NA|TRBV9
TGTGCCAGCAGCGTTTTGGGGAGCACAGATACGCAGTATTTT
CASSVLGSTDTQYF
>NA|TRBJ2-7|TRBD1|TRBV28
TGTGCCAGCAGTTGGGACAGGCGTGTGTACGAGCAGTACTTC
CASSWDRRVYEQYF
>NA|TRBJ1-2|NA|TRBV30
TGTGCCTGGAAAAATACCGGGGGTCCGGGGGGCTACACCTTC
CAWKNTGGPGGYTF
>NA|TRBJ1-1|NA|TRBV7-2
TGTGCCAGCAGCCCCACCATGGGCACTGAAGCTTTCTTT
CASSPTMGTEAFF
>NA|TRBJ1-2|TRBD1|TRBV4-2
TGTGCCAGCAGTCGGCCGGGACAGGGGGCCGGTAACTATGGCTACACCTTC
CASSRPGQGAGNYGYTF
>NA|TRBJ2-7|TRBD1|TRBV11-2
TGTGCCAGCAGCCCGGCCGGGACAGGGCTGTACGAGCAGTACTTC
CASSPAGTGLYEQYF
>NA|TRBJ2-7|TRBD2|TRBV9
TGTGCCAGCAGCGTAGGATCTAGCGGGTACTACGAGCAGTACTTC
CASSVGSSGYYEQYF
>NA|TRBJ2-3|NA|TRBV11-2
TGTGCCAGCAGCCCCCTTTCCCTAGGCGTGGGCGATACGCAGTATTTT
CASSPLSLGVGDTQYF
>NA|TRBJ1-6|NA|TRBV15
TGTGCCACCAGCAGAGCGGTAGCCTATAATTCACCCCTCCACTTT
CATSRAVAYNSPLHF